This TCR beta chain is from a study of T cell responses to AZD1222 COVID-19 vaccine. CDR3 length: 15 residues. V was trimmed by 0 bases and J by 4 bases, leaving 10 bases between them. The germline V gene encodes CDR1 LNHDA and CDR2 SQIVND (reference sequence). Study-wide findings and caveats: Donors, mostly white British, included more females; clonal diversity was possibly underestimated. Across spike, vaccine-associated CD4 TCRs were found, dominant at 160-218 and 743-854.

Sequencing was performed with immunoSEQ multiplex PCR; in TCRdb, only in-frame clones are kept and a portion is missing. The sample includes roughly 150,000 clones, 92% seen only once; the top ten take around 3.3%. The study pooled second doses at about 4 or about 12 weeks. On this clone: What it binds is not known.

The sample here was peripheral blood, taken 28 days after the second AZD1222 dose. This rearrangement joins TRBV19 to TRBJ1-5; D uncertain. The receptor was isolated from an adult who received the AZD1222 COVID-19 vaccine. In nucleotides, the CDR3 is TGTGCCAGTAGTATAGATCCACGGCAGAATCAGCCCCAGCATTTT. This encodes CASSIDPRQNQPQHF.